This TCR beta chain originates from a study of OX40 agonist ivuxolimab in advanced cancers. Germline V gene data show CDR1 as LNHDA and CDR2 as SQIVND (reference sequence). The CDR3 totals 17 residues. V lost 6 bases, J lost 2 bases, and 20 bases lay in between. Some clones are missing from TCRdb's copy, which holds only in-frame ones; the method was immunoSEQ multiplex PCR. The sample has about 80,000 clones, 90% seen once. This clone is a singleton in its sample. The antigen is undetermined. Overall study findings and caveats: At 0.1 to 3.0 mg/kg and by week 6, CD4+ and CD8+ T cells in the blood had expanded clonally.

The chain employs TRBV19 and TRBJ2-1; possibly TRBD1 or TRBD2 for D (5 bases each). The sequencing used CD4+ or CD8+ T cells sorted from blood, collected in a trial of the OX40 agonist ivuxolimab. This TCR was recovered from an adult with an advanced solid tumor such as melanoma, head and neck, liver or kidney cancer. The DNA of the CDR3 is TGTGCCAGTAGATCCAACCGGGGCCTATACCCCTACAATGAGCAGTTCTTC. Translation gives CASRSNRGLYPYNEQFF.